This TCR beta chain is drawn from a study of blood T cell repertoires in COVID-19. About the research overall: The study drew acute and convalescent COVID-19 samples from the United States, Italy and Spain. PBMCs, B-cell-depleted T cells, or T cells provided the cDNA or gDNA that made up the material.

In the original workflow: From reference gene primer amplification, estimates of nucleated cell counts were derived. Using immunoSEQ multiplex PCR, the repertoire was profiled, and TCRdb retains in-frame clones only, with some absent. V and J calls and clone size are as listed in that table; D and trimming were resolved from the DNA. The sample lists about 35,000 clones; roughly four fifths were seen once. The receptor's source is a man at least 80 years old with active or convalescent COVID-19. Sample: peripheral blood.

CDR3 nucleotides: TGTGCCAGCAGCCTGGATAGAGGCGGGAACACCGGGGAGCTGTTTTTT. Translated, it gives CASSLDRGGNTGELFF. The V gene is TRBV11-1, the J gene TRBJ2-2, with D hard to call. Trimming pared 5 bases from V and 1 base from J, leaving 14 bases between. The germline V gene encodes CDR1 SGHAT and CDR2 FQDESV (reference sequence). CDR3 length: 16 residues.